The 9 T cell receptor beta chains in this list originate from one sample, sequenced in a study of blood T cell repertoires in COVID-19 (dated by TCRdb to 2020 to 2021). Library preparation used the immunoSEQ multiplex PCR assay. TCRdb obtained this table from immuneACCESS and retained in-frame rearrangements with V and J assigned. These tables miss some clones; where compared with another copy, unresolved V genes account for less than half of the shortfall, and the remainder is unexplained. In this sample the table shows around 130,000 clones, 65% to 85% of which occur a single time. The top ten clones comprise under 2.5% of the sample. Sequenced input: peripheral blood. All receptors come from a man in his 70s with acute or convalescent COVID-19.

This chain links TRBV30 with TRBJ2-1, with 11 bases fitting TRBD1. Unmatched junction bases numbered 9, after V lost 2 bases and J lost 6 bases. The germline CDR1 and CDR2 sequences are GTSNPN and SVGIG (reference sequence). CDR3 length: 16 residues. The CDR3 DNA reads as TGTGCCTGGAGTCACCCGGGGACAGGGGGAAGCAATGAGCAGTTCTTC. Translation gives CAWSHPGTGGSNEQFF.

The CDR3 here is CSASGAGGYSYEQYF. As DNA, the CDR3 is TGCAGTGCTAGTGGGGCGGGGGGCTACTCCTACGAGCAGTACTTC. The chain is built from TRBV20-1 and TRBJ2-7; 8 bases match TRBD2. Unmatched junction bases numbered 7, after V lost 3 bases and J lost 0 bases. Looked up from germline, CDR1 is DFQATT and CDR2 is SNEGSKA (reference sequence). The CDR3 sequence is 15 residues long.

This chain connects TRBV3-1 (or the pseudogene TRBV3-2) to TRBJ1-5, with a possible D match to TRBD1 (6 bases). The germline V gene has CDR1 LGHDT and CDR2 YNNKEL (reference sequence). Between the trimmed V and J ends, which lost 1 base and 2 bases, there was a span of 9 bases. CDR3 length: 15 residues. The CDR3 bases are TGTGCCAGCAGCCAAGGGACAGTTGGCAATCAGCCCCAGCATTTT. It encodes CASSQGTVGNQPQHF.

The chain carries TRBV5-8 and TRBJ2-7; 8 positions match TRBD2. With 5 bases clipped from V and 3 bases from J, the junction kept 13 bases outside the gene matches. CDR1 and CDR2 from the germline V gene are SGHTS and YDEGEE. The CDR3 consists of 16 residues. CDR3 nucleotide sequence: TGTGCCAGCAGGGCCTACGAAGGGAGCGGGGGCTACGAGCAGTACTTC. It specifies CASRAYEGSGGYEQYF.

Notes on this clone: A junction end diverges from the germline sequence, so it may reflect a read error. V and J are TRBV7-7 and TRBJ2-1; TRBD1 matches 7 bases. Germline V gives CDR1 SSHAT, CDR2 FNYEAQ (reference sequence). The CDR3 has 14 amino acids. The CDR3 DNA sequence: TGTGCTAGCAGCTTAGGACAGGCTAACAATGAGCAGTTCTTC. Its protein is CASSLGQANNEQFF.

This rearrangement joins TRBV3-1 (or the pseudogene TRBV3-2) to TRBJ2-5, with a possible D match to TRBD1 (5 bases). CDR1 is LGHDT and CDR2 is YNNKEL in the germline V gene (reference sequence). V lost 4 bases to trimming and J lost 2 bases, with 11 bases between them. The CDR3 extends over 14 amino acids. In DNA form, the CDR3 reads TGTGCCAGCAGCCCTGGACACTTTCAAGAGACCCAGTACTTC. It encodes CASSPGHFQETQYF.

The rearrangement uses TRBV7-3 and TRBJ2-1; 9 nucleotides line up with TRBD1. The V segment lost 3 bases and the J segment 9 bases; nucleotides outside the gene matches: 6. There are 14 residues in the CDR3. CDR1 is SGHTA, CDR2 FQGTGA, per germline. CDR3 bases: TGTGCCAGCAGCTTCGGGACAGGGAACGTTGAGCAGTTCTTC. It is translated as CASSFGTGNVEQFF.

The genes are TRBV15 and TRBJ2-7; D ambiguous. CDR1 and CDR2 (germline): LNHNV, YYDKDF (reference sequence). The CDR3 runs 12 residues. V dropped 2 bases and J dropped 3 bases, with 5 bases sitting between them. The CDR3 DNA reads TGTGCCACCAGCAGACGCGGCTACGAGCAGTACTTC. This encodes CATSRRGYEQYF.

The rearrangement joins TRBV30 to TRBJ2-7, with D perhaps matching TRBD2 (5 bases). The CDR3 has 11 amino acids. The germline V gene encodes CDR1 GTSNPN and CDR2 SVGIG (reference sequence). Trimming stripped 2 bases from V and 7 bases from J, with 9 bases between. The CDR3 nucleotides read TGTGCCTGGAGTCGAGGGTTAGAGCAGTACTTC. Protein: CAWSRGLEQYF.